The clone carrying this T cell receptor beta chain was recorded only once. Treatment defined: about 20 received Ad26.COV2.S at low or high dose, single or two shots; roughly five received placebo; per-sample allocation not given. Day 63 following the first vaccine or placebo injection was when the samples were taken. This sample was taken from a study of Ad26.COV2.S vaccination and SARS-CoV-2 variants. This CDR3 is built from 15 residues. Germline trimming cut 4 bases from V and 0 bases from J; bases unmatched to any gene: 3. CDR1 and CDR2 (germline): SGHVS, FQNEAQ. TCRdb's table, derived via immunoSEQ multiplex PCR, lists solely in-frame clones and lacks some. The sample includes about 390,000 clones, 75% to 90% of them seen just once.

Sequencing was performed on peripheral blood, taken in a trial of Ad26.COV2.S vaccine versus placebo. The V and J genes are TRBV7-8 and TRBJ2-3; 8 bases map to TRBD2. This receptor was identified in a person aged 18-65 years who received the Ad26.COV2.S COVID-19 vaccine or a placebo. CDR3 sequence reads: CASSWAGGSTDTQYF. CDR3 DNA: TGTGCCAGCAGCTGGGCGGGGGGAAGCACAGATACGCAGTATTTT.